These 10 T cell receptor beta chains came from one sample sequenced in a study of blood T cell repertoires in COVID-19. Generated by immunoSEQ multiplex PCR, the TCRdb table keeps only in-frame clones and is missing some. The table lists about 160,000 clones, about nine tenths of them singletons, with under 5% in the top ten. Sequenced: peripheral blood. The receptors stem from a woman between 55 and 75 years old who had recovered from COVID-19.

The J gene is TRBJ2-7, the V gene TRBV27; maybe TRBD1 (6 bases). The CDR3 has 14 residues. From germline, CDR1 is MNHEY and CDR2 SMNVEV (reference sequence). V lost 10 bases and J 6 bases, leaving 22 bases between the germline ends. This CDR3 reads CATSWGRGGSEQYF. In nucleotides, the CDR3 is TGTGCCACCTCTTGGGGCAGGGGCGGCAGCGAGCAGTACTTC.

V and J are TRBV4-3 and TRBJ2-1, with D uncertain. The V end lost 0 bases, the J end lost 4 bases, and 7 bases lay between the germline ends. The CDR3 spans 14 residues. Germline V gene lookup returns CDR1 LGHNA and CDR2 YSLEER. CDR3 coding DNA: TGCGCCAGCAGCCAAGATCACGGGTACAATGAGCAGTTCTTC. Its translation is CASSQDHGYNEQFF.

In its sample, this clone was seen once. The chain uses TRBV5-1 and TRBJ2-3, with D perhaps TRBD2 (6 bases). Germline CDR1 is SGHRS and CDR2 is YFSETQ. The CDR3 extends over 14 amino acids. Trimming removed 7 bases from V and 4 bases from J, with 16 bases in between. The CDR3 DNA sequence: TGCGCCAGCGGAGGGACTCAGACGGCAGATACGCAGTATTTT. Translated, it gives CASGGTQTADTQYF.

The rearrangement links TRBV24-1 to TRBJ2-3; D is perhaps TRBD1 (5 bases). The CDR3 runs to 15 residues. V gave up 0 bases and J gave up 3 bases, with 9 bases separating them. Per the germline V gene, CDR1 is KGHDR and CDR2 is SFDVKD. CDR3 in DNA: TGTGCCACCAGTGATTTGTCAGGGCCGACAGATACGCAGTATTTT. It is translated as CATSDLSGPTDTQYF.

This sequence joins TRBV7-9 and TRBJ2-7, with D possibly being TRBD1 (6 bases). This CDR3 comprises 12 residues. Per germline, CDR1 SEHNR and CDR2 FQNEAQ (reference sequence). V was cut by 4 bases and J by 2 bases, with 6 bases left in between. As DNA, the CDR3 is TGTGCCAGCAGCTGGACAGCCTACGAGCAGTACTTC. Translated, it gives CASSWTAYEQYF.

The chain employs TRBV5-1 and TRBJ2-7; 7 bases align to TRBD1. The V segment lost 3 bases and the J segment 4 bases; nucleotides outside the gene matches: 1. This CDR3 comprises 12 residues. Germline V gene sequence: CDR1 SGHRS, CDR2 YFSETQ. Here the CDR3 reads CASSSGQYEQYF. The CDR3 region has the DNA TGCGCCAGCAGCTCGGGACAGTACGAGCAGTACTTC.

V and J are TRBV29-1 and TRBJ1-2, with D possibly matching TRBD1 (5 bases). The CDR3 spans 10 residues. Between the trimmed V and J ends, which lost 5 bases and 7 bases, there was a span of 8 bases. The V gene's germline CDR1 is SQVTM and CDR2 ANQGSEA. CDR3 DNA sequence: TGCAGCGTTTCAGGGTTTGGCTACACCTTC. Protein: CSVSGFGYTF.

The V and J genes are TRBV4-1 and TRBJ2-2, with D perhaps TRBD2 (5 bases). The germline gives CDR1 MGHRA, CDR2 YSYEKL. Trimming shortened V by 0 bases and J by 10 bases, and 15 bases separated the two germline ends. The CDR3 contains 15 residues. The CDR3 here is CASSQESNTGVELFF. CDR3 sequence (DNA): TGCGCCAGCAGCCAAGAATCAAACACCGGGGTGGAGCTGTTTTTT.

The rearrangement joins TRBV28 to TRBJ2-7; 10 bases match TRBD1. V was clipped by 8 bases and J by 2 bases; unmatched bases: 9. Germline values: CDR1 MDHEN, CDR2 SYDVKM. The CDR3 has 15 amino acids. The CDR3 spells CASLLGTGVPYEQYF. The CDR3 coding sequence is TGTGCCAGCCTCCTCGGGACAGGGGTCCCCTACGAGCAGTACTTC.

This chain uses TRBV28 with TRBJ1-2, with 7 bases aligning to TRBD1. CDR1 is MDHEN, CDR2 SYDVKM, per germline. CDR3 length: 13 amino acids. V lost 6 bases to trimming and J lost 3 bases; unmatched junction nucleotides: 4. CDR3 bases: TGTGCCAGCAGGGGGACAGTTCACTATGGCTACACCTTC. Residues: CASRGTVHYGYTF.